The T cell receptor (beta chain) described here comes from a study of T cell responses to AZD1222 COVID-19 vaccine. Whole-study findings and limits: Seropositive at baseline were only a handful of AZD1222 recipients. Nearly half of the spike-specific TCRs reportedly recognize variant regions that carry no mutations. Following two doses of AZD1222, Spike-specific TCR breadth and depth rose. Females outnumbered males among donors, who were mostly white British; clonal diversity was possibly underestimated.

In the case of this clone: Its antigen is not identified.

Clones were sequenced by immunoSEQ multiplex PCR, and TCRdb holds only the in-frame ones, with some missing. The sample contains roughly 200,000 clones, almost 90% of which appear only once. The junction had 6 bases not matched to a gene; V was cut back by 7 bases and J by 1 base. CDR1 is SNHLY, CDR2 FYNNEI, per germline. This CDR3 has 15 amino acids. J is TRBJ1-4 and V is TRBV2; 7 nucleotides align to TRBD1. The sample in question was peripheral blood, obtained on day 0 of AZD1222 vaccination. The receptor comes from an adult in good health. The CDR3 nucleotides read TGTGCCAGCATCCGCCGACAGGGAACTAATGAAAAACTGTTTTTT. Its protein is CASIRRQGTNEKLFF.